The present T cell receptor beta chain was sequenced within a study of TIL therapy for anti-PD-1-resistant metastatic lung cancer. About the research overall: Tumors were harvested before any PD-1/PD-L1 blockade.

This clone was seen a handful of times. Germline V CDR1 and CDR2: KGHSH, LQKENI. This CDR3 is built from 17 residues. V lost 3 bases to trimming and J lost 5 bases; unmatched junction nucleotides: 8. The immunoSEQ assay was v3. Survey-level samples got approximately 2.1 million read pairs; deep-level samples got 5-6 million. TCRdb's table, derived via immunoSEQ multiplex PCR, lists solely in-frame clones and lacks some. This sample has approximately 53,000 clones, with 79% found just once. Time point defined: pre-treatment sample, taken before nivolumab and TIL therapy. Stage 4 NSCLC adults joined between October 2017 and 2020.

The sequence was obtained from a woman between 25 and 85 years old with non-small cell lung cancer. The chain combines TRBV18 with TRBJ2-7, with 15 bases that match TRBD2. The sample was blood, taken at baseline. The DNA for the CDR3 is TGTGCCAGCTCACCCGATGGACTAGCGGGAGGGCGGAACGAGCAGTACTTC. Amino acids: CASSPDGLAGGRNEQYF.